One and the same sample provided the 18 T cell receptor beta chains below, sequenced in a study of OX40 agonist ivuxolimab in advanced cancers. The repertoire was sequenced with immunoSEQ multiplex PCR; TCRdb's copy has only in-frame clones and lacks some. The table has about 90,000 clones, roughly 90% seen once. The source material was CD4+ or CD8+ T cells sorted from blood, sampled in a trial of the OX40 agonist ivuxolimab. These receptors originate from an adult with an advanced solid tumor such as melanoma, head and neck, liver or kidney cancer.

This clone was detected only once. This CDR3 is also generated by other DNA sequences in the sample. The chain combines TRBV7-2 with TRBJ2-7; 7 positions agree with TRBD2. Looked up from germline, CDR1 is SGHTA and CDR2 is FQGNSA. This CDR3 has 15 residues. With 1 base clipped from V and 4 bases from J, the junction kept 7 bases outside the gene matches. CDR3 nucleotide sequence: TGTGCCAGCAGCTTAGGGCATCAGCGGGGTTACGAGCAGTACTTC. Its translation is CASSLGHQRGYEQYF.

The J gene is TRBJ2-2, the V gene TRBV28; TRBD1 aligns across 10 bases. Germline assignment: CDR1 MDHEN and CDR2 SYDVKM. Trimming cost V 6 bases and J 7 bases; bases outside gene matches: 8. This CDR3 is built from 15 residues. The CDR3 DNA sequence: TGTGCCAGCAGCTGGTGGGGACAGGGGAACGGGGAGCTGTTTTTT. As protein: CASSWWGQGNGELFF. Based on the CDR3 plus reference TRBV28 and TRBJ2-2, the full variable domain is DVKVTQSSRYLVKRTGEKVFLECVQDMDHENMFWYRQDPGLGLRLIYFSYDVKMKEKGDIPEGYSVSREKKERFSLILESASTNQTSMYLCASSWWGQGNGELFFGEGSRLTVL.

CDR3 sequence (DNA): TGTGCCAGCAGCTCCTCGGACAGTCAGAATCAGCCCCAGCATTTT. This translates into CASSSSDSQNQPQHF. The gene calls are TRBV6-5 and TRBJ1-5; TRBD1 might be the D (6 bases). The CDR3 consists of 15 residues. Germline CDR1 MNHEY, CDR2 SVGAGI. The V end was cut by 6 bases, the J end by 4 bases, with 16 bases between.

The count of this clone is one. The V call is TRBV5-1, the J call TRBJ2-1; 8 bases fit TRBD1. CDR3 length equals 19 residues. The germline gives CDR1 SGHRS, CDR2 YFSETQ. V lost 0 bases and J lost 2; bases outside the gene matches: 13. The CDR3 is CASSLEGQGALNTYNEQFF. The CDR3 DNA is TGCGCCAGCAGCTTGGAGGGCCAGGGGGCGCTTAACACCTACAATGAGCAGTTCTTC. Supplemented by reference TRBV5-1 and TRBJ2-1, the full variable domain reads KAGVTQTPRYLIKTRGQQVTLSCSPISGHRSVSWYQQTPGQGLQFLFEYFSETQRNKGNFPGRFSGRQFSNSRSEMNVSTLELGDSALYLCASSLEGQGALNTYNEQFFGPGTRLTVL.

This clone has more than one count but fewer than ten. This chain connects TRBV7-2 to TRBJ1-5, with no clear D. The V end lost 0 bases, the J end lost 7 bases, and 7 bases lay between the germline ends. Germline CDR1 reads SGHTA; CDR2 reads FQGNSA. There are 13 residues in the CDR3. CDR3 in amino acids: CASSLALYQPQHF. The CDR3 coding sequence is TGTGCCAGCAGCTTAGCGCTGTACCAGCCCCAGCATTTT.

The V gene is TRBV11-2, the J gene TRBJ2-1, with 14 bases matching TRBD2. CDR3 length equals 16 residues. Germline trimming cut 1 base from V and 7 bases from J; bases unmatched to any gene: 3. CDR1 and CDR2 (germline): SGHAT, FQNNGV. The CDR3 nucleotides are TGTGCCAGCAGCTTAGGACTAGCGGGAGGGCAGAATGAGCAGTTCTTC. Amino acids: CASSLGLAGGQNEQFF.

About this clone: Additional DNA sequences in this sample encode the identical CDR3. The rearrangement uses TRBV5-1 and TRBJ2-3; 10 positions match TRBD2. The CDR3 consists of 15 residues. The junction had 0 bases not matched to a gene; V was cut back by 2 bases and J by 0 bases. CDR1 and CDR2 (germline): SGHRS, YFSETQ. CDR3 loop: CASSLAGGSTDTQYF. In DNA form, the CDR3 reads TGCGCCAGCAGCTTAGCGGGAGGGAGCACAGATACGCAGTATTTT.

The chain carries TRBV6-5 and TRBJ2-7, with 9 bases fitting TRBD2. Per germline, CDR1 MNHEY and CDR2 SVGAGI. This CDR3 is built from 14 residues. V trimming: 5 bases; J trimming: 0 bases; junction bases outside the gene matches: 2. In nucleotides, the CDR3 is TGTGCCAGCAGTCTAGCGGGAAACTCCTACGAGCAGTACTTC. It translates to CASSLAGNSYEQYF.

The V gene is TRBV11-1, the J gene TRBJ2-7; TRBD2 agrees at 14 bases. Germline CDR1 SGHAT, CDR2 FQDESV (reference sequence). Trimming took 4 bases from V and 4 from J; bases not matched to a gene: 6. This CDR3 comprises 16 residues. In DNA, the CDR3 is TGTGCCAGCAGCTCCCGGACTAGCGGGAGGTTATACGAGCAGTACTTC. Encoded protein: CASSSRTSGRLYEQYF.

V is TRBV5-1 and J is TRBJ2-7; 7 nucleotides agree with TRBD1. Germline values: CDR1 SGHRS, CDR2 YFSETQ. The CDR3 runs to 14 residues. J gave up 3 bases and V 0 bases, and 3 bases lay outside the gene matches. The CDR3 DNA is TGCGCCAGCAGCTTGGAGGCAGGGGGCTACGAGCAGTACTTC. Translated: CASSLEAGGYEQYF. The whole variable domain, filled in from reference TRBV5-1 and TRBJ2-7, reads KAGVTQTPRYLIKTRGQQVTLSCSPISGHRSVSWYQQTPGQGLQFLFEYFSETQRNKGNFPGRFSGRQFSNSRSEMNVSTLELGDSALYLCASSLEAGGYEQYFGPGTRLTVT.

V and J are TRBV9 and TRBJ2-1; a weak D match, TRBD2 (7 bases). The ends were cut back, 4 bases at V and 5 bases at J, with 19 bases in the middle. The germline gives CDR1 SGDLS, CDR2 YYNGEE. The CDR3 spans 16 residues. The CDR3 loop reads CASSPRGGGGDNEQFF. CDR3 coding DNA: TGTGCCAGCAGCCCCCGAGGGGGGGGAGGAGACAATGAGCAGTTCTTC.

V is TRBV5-4 and J is TRBJ2-2, with D possibly being TRBD2 (6 bases). Germline V gene data show CDR1 as SGHNT and CDR2 as YYREEE (reference sequence). V lost 5 bases and J 0 bases, leaving 11 bases between the germline ends. The length of the CDR3 is 15 residues. The CDR3 here is CASSYSGANTGELFF. CDR3 DNA sequence: TGTGCCAGCAGTTATAGCGGAGCGAACACCGGGGAGCTGTTTTTT.

The chain carries TRBV5-6 and TRBJ2-7; 8 bases are shared with TRBD1. V was pared by 3 bases and J by 0 bases, with 5 bases of the junction left unmatched. The CDR3 runs to 15 residues. Germline V CDR1 and CDR2: SGHDT, YYEEEE. The CDR3 sequence: CASSSWTGLSYEQYF. The DNA for the CDR3 is TGTGCCAGCAGCTCCTGGACAGGGCTCTCCTACGAGCAGTACTTC.

This clone was observed a handful of times. The V call is TRBV9, the J call TRBJ2-1; D not resolved. Trimming cost V 0 bases and J 0 bases, with 7 bases left between them. This CDR3 contains 15 residues. Germline V gene data show CDR1 as SGDLS and CDR2 as YYNGEE. CDR3 DNA sequence: TGTGCCAGCAGCGTAGAGCCCAGCTCCTACAATGAGCAGTTCTTC. Translating it yields CASSVEPSSYNEQFF.

The gene calls are TRBV19 and TRBJ1-5; 7 nucleotides match TRBD1. From germline, CDR1 is LNHDA and CDR2 SQIVND (reference sequence). The J segment lost 1 base and the V segment lost 7 bases, leaving 7 bases of the junction unmatched. This CDR3 is built from 15 residues. The DNA of the CDR3 is TGTGCCAGTAATCCGGGACAGTACAGCAATCAGCCCCAGCATTTT. It yields the protein CASNPGQYSNQPQHF.

This clone was found once. The chain uses TRBV19 and TRBJ2-1; D ambiguous. Germline V gives CDR1 LNHDA, CDR2 SQIVND (reference sequence). The CDR3 is made up of 16 amino acids. V dropped 1 base and J dropped 5 bases, with 15 bases sitting between them. CDR3 nucleotide sequence: TGTGCCAGTAGTATAGGAGGCAGGCGGATCGACAATGAGCAGTTCTTC. It specifies CASSIGGRRIDNEQFF.

In this sample, this clone turned up once. The chain links TRBV28 to TRBJ2-3; 7 positions match TRBD2. Germline V gives CDR1 MDHEN, CDR2 SYDVKM. This CDR3 is built from 12 residues. Trimming removed 10 bases from V and 1 base from J; junction bases left unmatched: 2. This CDR3 is CAIREGTDTQYF. The CDR3 DNA sequence: TGTGCCATCCGGGAGGGCACAGATACGCAGTATTTT.

The chain links TRBV6-5 to TRBJ2-7; 8 bases align to TRBD1. There are 13 residues in the CDR3. After removal of 6 bases from V and 4 bases from J, the junction contained 5 bases not matched to a gene. CDR1 and CDR2 (germline): MNHEY, SVGAGI. CDR3 residues: CASSRDRRYEQYF. The CDR3 nucleotides are TGTGCCAGCAGCCGGGACAGGAGGTACGAGCAGTACTTC.